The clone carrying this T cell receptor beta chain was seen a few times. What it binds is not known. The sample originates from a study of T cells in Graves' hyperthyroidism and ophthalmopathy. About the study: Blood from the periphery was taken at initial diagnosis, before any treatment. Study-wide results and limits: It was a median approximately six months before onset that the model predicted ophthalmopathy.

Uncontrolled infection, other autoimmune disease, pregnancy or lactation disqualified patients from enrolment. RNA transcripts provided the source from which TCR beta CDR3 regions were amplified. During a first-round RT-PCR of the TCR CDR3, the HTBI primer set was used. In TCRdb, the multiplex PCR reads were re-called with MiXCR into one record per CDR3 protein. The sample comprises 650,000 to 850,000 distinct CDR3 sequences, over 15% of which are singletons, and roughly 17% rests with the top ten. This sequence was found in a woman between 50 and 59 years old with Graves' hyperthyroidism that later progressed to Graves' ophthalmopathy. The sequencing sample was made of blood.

CDR3 loop: CASSQEVSTIQETQYF. Here the CDR3 DNA reads TGTGCCAGCAGCCAAGAGGTTTCGACAATTCAAGAGACCCAGTACTTC. The chain uses TRBV3-1 and TRBJ2-5, with D unresolved. The CDR3 spans 16 residues. V lost 0 bases and J 2 bases, leaving 13 bases between the germline ends. Germline V gene data show CDR1 as LGHDT and CDR2 as YNNKEL (reference sequence).